The rows below give T cell receptor beta chains drawn from one sample of a study of T cell responses to AZD1222 COVID-19 vaccine. Generated by immunoSEQ multiplex PCR, the TCRdb table keeps only in-frame clones and is missing some. The data contain 150,000 or so clones, just over 90% of them singletons. The material sequenced was peripheral blood, taken on day 0 of MenACWY control vaccination. The receptor set was obtained from an adult in good health. CDR3s include the opening cysteine and the closing phenylalanine or tryptophan.

cdr3_aa: CASSYSRRTGGNIQYF; v_call: TRBV6-2/TRBV6-3; j_call: TRBJ2-4
cdr3_aa: CASSPTGQAGNTIYF; v_call: TRBV18; j_call: TRBJ1-3
cdr3_aa: CASRRLYGYTF; v_call: TRBV28; j_call: TRBJ1-2
cdr3_aa: CASSLPGLAGAAYEQYF; v_call: TRBV28; j_call: TRBJ2-7
cdr3_aa: CASSINTHTEAFF; v_call: TRBV19; j_call: TRBJ1-1
cdr3_aa: CSVEDPGAGNTIYF; v_call: TRBV29-1; j_call: TRBJ1-3
cdr3_aa: CASSSHYEQYF; v_call: TRBV5-1; j_call: TRBJ2-7
cdr3_aa: CASLPHYRGNTEAFF; v_call: TRBV28; j_call: TRBJ1-1
cdr3_aa: CASSQLGGQRNHYGYTF; v_call: TRBV3-1/TRBV3-2; j_call: TRBJ1-2
cdr3_aa: CAISESVGGYTF; v_call: TRBV10-3; j_call: TRBJ1-2
cdr3_aa: CSARGNGYTF; v_call: TRBV20-1; j_call: TRBJ1-2
cdr3_aa: CASAGGQTDTQYF; v_call: TRBV5-1; j_call: TRBJ2-3
cdr3_aa: CASSWGPGTANTEAFF; v_call: TRBV5-6; j_call: TRBJ1-1
cdr3_aa: CASSWTGIVSSYNSPLHF; v_call: TRBV27; j_call: TRBJ1-6
cdr3_aa: CASSPSGNQPQHF; v_call: TRBV18; j_call: TRBJ1-5
cdr3_aa: CASSGGQANSPLHF; v_call: TRBV6-2/TRBV6-3; j_call: TRBJ1-6
cdr3_aa: CASSLVGGQDSYGYTF; v_call: TRBV7-9; j_call: TRBJ1-2
cdr3_aa: CASSPGTGMREQYF; v_call: TRBV6-2/TRBV6-3; j_call: TRBJ2-7
cdr3_aa: CAISEGQGSNQPQHF; v_call: TRBV10-3; j_call: TRBJ1-5
cdr3_aa: CASSQGVTSGGAGEQFF; v_call: TRBV3-1/TRBV3-2; j_call: TRBJ2-1
cdr3_aa: CASSLLSTGNTIYF; v_call: TRBV7-2; j_call: TRBJ1-3
cdr3_aa: CASSKRGGRSDTQYF; v_call: TRBV21-1; j_call: TRBJ2-3
cdr3_aa: CASSQGQVLAFF; v_call: TRBV4-2; j_call: TRBJ1-1
cdr3_aa: CASSIDGLAWNEQYF; v_call: TRBV6-5; j_call: TRBJ2-7
cdr3_aa: CASSQTGVYTGELFF; v_call: TRBV11-2; j_call: TRBJ2-2
cdr3_aa: CASSQGLVHSPLHF; v_call: TRBV4-2; j_call: TRBJ1-6